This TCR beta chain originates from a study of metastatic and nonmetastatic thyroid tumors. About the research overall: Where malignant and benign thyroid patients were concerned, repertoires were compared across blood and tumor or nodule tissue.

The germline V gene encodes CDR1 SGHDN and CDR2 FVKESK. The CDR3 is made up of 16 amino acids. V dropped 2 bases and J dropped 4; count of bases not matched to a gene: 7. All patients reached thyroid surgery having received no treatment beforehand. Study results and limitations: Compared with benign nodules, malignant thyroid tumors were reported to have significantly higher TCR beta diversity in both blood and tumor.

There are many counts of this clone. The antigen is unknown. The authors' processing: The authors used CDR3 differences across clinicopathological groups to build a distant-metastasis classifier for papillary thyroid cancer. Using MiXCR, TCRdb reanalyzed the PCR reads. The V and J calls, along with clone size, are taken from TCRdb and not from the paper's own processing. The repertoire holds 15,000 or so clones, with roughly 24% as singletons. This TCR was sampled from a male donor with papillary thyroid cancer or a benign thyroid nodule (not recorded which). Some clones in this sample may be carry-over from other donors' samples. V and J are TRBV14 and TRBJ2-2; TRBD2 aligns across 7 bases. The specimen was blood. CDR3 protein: CASSQLRTRGTGELFF. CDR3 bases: TGTGCCAGCAGCCAACTCCGGACTAGAGGCACCGGGGAGCTGTTTTTT.